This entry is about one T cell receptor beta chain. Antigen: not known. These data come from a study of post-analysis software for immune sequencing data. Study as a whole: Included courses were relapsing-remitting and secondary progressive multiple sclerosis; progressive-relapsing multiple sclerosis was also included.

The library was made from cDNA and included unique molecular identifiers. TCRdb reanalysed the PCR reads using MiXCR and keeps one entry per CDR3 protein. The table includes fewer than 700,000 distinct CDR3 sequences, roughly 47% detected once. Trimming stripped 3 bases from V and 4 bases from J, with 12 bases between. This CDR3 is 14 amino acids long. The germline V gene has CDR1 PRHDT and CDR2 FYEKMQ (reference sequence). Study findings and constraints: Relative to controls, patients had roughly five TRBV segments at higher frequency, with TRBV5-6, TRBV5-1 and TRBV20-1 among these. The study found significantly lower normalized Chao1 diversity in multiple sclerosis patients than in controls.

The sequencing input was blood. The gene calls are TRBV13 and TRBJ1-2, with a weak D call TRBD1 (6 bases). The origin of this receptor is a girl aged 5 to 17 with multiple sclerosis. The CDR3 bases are TGTGCCAGCAGCTTCAGGGGTCCTCTCTATGGCTACACCTTC. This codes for CASSFRGPLYGYTF.